These 20 T cell receptor beta chains were sequenced from one sample in a study of technical replicates of blood from a handful of donors. Data came from immunoSEQ multiplex PCR; TCRdb stores just in-frame clones and leaves some out. The table lists under 85,000 clones, just under 95% of them singletons. The specimen was T cells isolated from PBMCs. These receptors came from a human donor in good health.

DNA of the CDR3: TGTGCCAGTAGTTCCCTAGCGGGAGGGCCGAGTTACGAGCAGTACTTC. Translation: CASSSLAGGPSYEQYF. This chain links TRBV19 with TRBJ2-7; 12 bases map to TRBD2. From germline, CDR1 is LNHDA and CDR2 SQIVND (reference sequence). CDR3 size: 16 residues. The V and J ends lost 5 bases and 4 bases, in that order; junction bases with no gene match: 9.

The rearrangement uses TRBV10-1 and TRBJ2-7, with 11 bases that match TRBD1. Germline V gene data show CDR1 as WNHNN and CDR2 as SYGVQD (reference sequence). The V gene end was trimmed by 2 bases and the J gene end by 5 bases; junction bases not matched to a gene: 2. CDR3 length equals 14 residues. This chain's CDR3 is CASSEGQGADEQYF. The DNA for the CDR3 is TGCGCCAGCAGTGAGGGACAGGGGGCGGACGAGCAGTACTTC.

J is TRBJ2-7 and V is TRBV6-1; D possibly corresponds to TRBD2 (6 bases). Trimming left V 5 bases short and J 2 bases short, with 16 bases between. CDR3 size: 15 residues. Germline-derived CDR1 and CDR2 are MNHNS and SASEGT. CDR3 nucleotides: TGTGCCAGCAGTTTCCTAGCGACGACAGCCTACGAGCAGTACTTC. Translation: CASSFLATTAYEQYF.

The rearrangement joins TRBV7-9 to TRBJ1-2; D is unresolved. Per the germline V gene, CDR1 is SEHNR and CDR2 is FQNEAQ (reference sequence). Trimming removed 2 bases at V and 8 bases at J, with 3 bases between. The CDR3 spans 10 residues. The CDR3 here is CASSLQGYTF. In DNA, the CDR3 is TGTGCCAGCAGCTTACAAGGCTACACCTTC.

V gene TRBV13 combines with J gene TRBJ2-1; D remains ambiguous. The CDR3 has 15 residues. Germline values: CDR1 PRHDT, CDR2 FYEKMQ (reference sequence). V shed 1 base and J shed 0 bases, with 7 bases lying between them. CDR3 bases: TGTGCCAGCAGCTTAGTGGTCAGCTCCTACAATGAGCAGTTCTTC. This codes for CASSLVVSSYNEQFF.

This chain connects TRBV7-6 to TRBJ1-5, with a tentative D call TRBD1 (6 bases). Trimming took off 4 bases at V and 5 bases at J, with 18 bases between the two ends. Germline lookup yields CDR1 SGHVS and CDR2 FNYEAQ. The CDR3 has 16 residues. CDR3 protein: CASSSNPDRLDQPQHF. CDR3 sequence (DNA): TGTGCCAGCAGCTCCAACCCCGACAGGTTGGATCAGCCCCAGCATTTT.

V usage is TRBV5-1 and J usage is TRBJ1-3; the D gene is possibly TRBD1 (6 bases). V was pared by 5 bases and J by 0 bases, with 12 bases between. Germline-derived CDR1 and CDR2 are SGHRS and YFSETQ. The CDR3 consists of 15 residues. This CDR3 is CASSQGQSSGNTIYF. The CDR3 DNA reads as TGCGCCAGCAGTCAGGGGCAGAGCTCTGGAAACACCATATATTTT.

V usage is TRBV27 and J usage is TRBJ2-7; tentative D call: TRBD1 (7 bases). Germline V gene sequence: CDR1 MNHEY, CDR2 SMNVEV (reference sequence). V shed 6 bases and J shed 2 bases, with 26 bases lying between them. This CDR3 comprises 18 residues. The CDR3 here is CASRFSAAQGGVPYEQYF. CDR3 nucleotide sequence: TGTGCCAGCAGATTCTCAGCCGCTCAGGGGGGCGTCCCCTACGAGCAGTACTTC.

The CDR3 nucleotides are TGCGCCAGCAGCCAAGTGGTGCTAGCGGGGAGCTCCTACGAGCAGTACTTC. Its protein product is CASSQVVLAGSSYEQYF. This sequence joins TRBV4-3 and TRBJ2-7, with 9 bases identical to TRBD2. CDR1 is LGHNA, CDR2 YSLEER, per germline. With 1 base clipped from V and 0 bases from J, the junction kept 7 bases outside the gene matches. The CDR3 contains 17 residues.

V usage is TRBV27 and J usage is TRBJ2-2; D is ambiguous. Germline CDR1 and CDR2: MNHEY and SMNVEV (reference sequence). V gave up 4 bases and J gave up 4 bases, with 4 bases separating them. The CDR3 runs to 12 residues. CDR3 loop: CASSWSTGELFF. CDR3 nucleotide sequence: TGTGCCAGCAGTTGGAGCACCGGGGAGCTGTTTTTT.

This clone was counted only a few times. This chain connects TRBV6-5 to TRBJ1-2; tentative D call: TRBD1 (5 bases). CDR3 length: 13 residues. Germline V lookup: CDR1 MNHEY, CDR2 SVGAGI. The ends were cut back, 6 bases at V and 5 bases at J, with 13 bases in the middle. CDR3 in DNA: TGTGCCAGCAGAAAGGAAGGGGTGTATGGCTACACCTTC. Translation gives CASRKEGVYGYTF.

The chain uses TRBV5-6 and TRBJ2-7; 7 positions match TRBD1. From germline, CDR1 is SGHDT and CDR2 YYEEEE. J lost 2 bases, V lost 4 bases, and 3 bases had no gene match. CDR3 length equals 13 residues. The CDR3 spells CASSRTGPYEQYF. The CDR3, as DNA: TGTGCCAGCAGCCGGACAGGACCCTACGAGCAGTACTTC. The variable domain in full, with the rest retrieved from reference TRBV5-6 and TRBJ2-7, is DAGVTQSPTHLIKTRGQQVTLRCSPKSGHDTVSWYQQALGQGPQFIFQYYEEEERQRGNFPDRFSGHQFPNYSSELNVNALLLGDSALYLCASSRTGPYEQYFGPGTRLTVT.

This chain links TRBV19 with TRBJ2-7, with 7 bases matching TRBD1. Per germline, CDR1 LNHDA and CDR2 SQIVND (reference sequence). The CDR3 covers 13 residues. Trimming took 7 bases from V and 1 from J; bases not matched to a gene: 4. In DNA form, the CDR3 reads TGTGCCAGTACCCAACAGGGGTCCTACGAGCAGTACTTC. Its protein product is CASTQQGSYEQYF.

This chain uses TRBV7-9 with TRBJ2-7, with 7 bases aligning to TRBD1. J gave up 9 bases and V 5 bases, and 7 bases lay outside the gene matches. Germline CDR1 and CDR2: SEHNR and FQNEAQ (reference sequence). CDR3 length: 12 residues. The CDR3 DNA reads as TGTGCCAGCAGCAGTTACAGGGGCGGGCAGTACTTC. Amino acids: CASSSYRGGQYF.

This sequence joins TRBV27 and TRBJ1-4, with TRBD1 matching 7 bases. Germline-derived CDR1 and CDR2 are MNHEY and SMNVEV (reference sequence). The CDR3 covers 16 residues. V was pared by 6 bases and J by 2 bases, with 9 bases of the junction left unmatched. The CDR3 is CASSQIPGQTNEKLFF. CDR3 coding DNA: TGTGCCAGCAGCCAAATCCCGGGACAGACTAATGAAAAACTGTTTTTT.

In nucleotides, the CDR3 is TGTGCCAGCAGTTCTACTCTTGACGAGCAGTACTTC. This codes for CASSSTLDEQYF. The chain recombines TRBV5-4 with TRBJ2-7; no definite D call. V dropped 5 bases and J dropped 5 bases, with 11 bases sitting between them. CDR3 size: 12 residues. Germline values: CDR1 SGHNT, CDR2 YYREEE (reference sequence).

The gene calls are TRBV6-5 and TRBJ2-1; TRBD1 is a possible D gene (6 bases). The CDR3 spans 11 residues. Trimming removed 8 bases at V and 6 bases at J, with 8 bases between. The germline gives CDR1 MNHEY, CDR2 SVGAGI. The CDR3 DNA reads as TGTGCCAGCCAAGGGGGCAATGAGCAGTTCTTC. Translated: CASQGGNEQFF.

The V call is TRBV27, the J call TRBJ2-6; D unclear. The CDR3 is made up of 18 amino acids. Germline V gives CDR1 MNHEY, CDR2 SMNVEV (reference sequence). V was trimmed by 6 bases and J by 2 bases, leaving 20 bases between them. DNA for the CDR3: TGTGCCAGCAGCCGCCCCTACCGTGATCGTGCTGGGGCCAACGTCCTGACTTTC. It specifies CASSRPYRDRAGANVLTF.

V and J are TRBV6-5 and TRBJ2-1, with D possibly matching TRBD2 (6 bases). The length of the CDR3 is 14 residues. The germline V and J ends were trimmed by 1 base and 6 bases, with 10 bases remaining between them. The germline V gene encodes CDR1 MNHEY and CDR2 SVGAGI. The chain's CDR3 is CASSYLSGVNEQFF. For the CDR3, the DNA is TGTGCCAGCAGTTACTTGTCGGGAGTCAATGAGCAGTTCTTC.

V gene TRBV11-2 combines with J gene TRBJ1-5, with no clear D. V lost 6 bases and J 6 bases, leaving 12 bases between the germline ends. Germline CDR1 and CDR2: SGHAT and FQNNGV. The CDR3 sequence is 13 residues long. This CDR3 reads CASSPGRGQPQHF. As DNA, the CDR3 is TGTGCCAGCAGTCCGGGTCGGGGTCAGCCCCAGCATTTT. The full variable domain, its missing parts supplied by reference TRBV11-2 and TRBJ1-5, is EAGVAQSPRYKIIEKRQSVAFWCNPISGHATLYWYQQILGQGPKLLIQFQNNGVVDDSQLPKDRFSAERLKGVDSTLKIQPAKLEDSAVYLCASSPGRGQPQHFGDGTRLSIL.